The rows below give T cell receptor beta chains drawn from one sample of a study of Graves' ophthalmopathy and Graves' hyperthyroidism. TCRdb passed the multiplex PCR reads through MiXCR, listing each CDR3 protein once. Of approximately 330,000 distinct CDR3 sequences listed, under 20% are singletons. Sequences were obtained from peripheral blood. These receptors were taken from an adult man with Graves' ophthalmopathy. Both conserved end residues are part of each CDR3. Fields, in order: V gene, clone size, D gene, J gene, CDR3 protein, CDR3 DNA. D genes are given only for firm matches. A row's size may be missing; if present it is once, few, many or a size class.

TRBV6-2/TRBV6-3	many	NA	TRBJ1-5	CASSYNSAGGQPQHF	TGTGCCAGCAGTTACAATTCGGCGGGGGGTCAGCCCCAGCATTTT
TRBV7-9	many	NA	TRBJ2-5	CASSLEGGSGEETQYF	TGTGCCAGCAGCTTAGAGGGGGGGTCAGGCGAAGAGACCCAGTACTTC
TRBV20-1	NA	TRBD1	TRBJ1-2	CSASTGTGLFGYTF	TGCAGTGCTAGTACCGGGACAGGGCTTTTTGGCTACACCTTC
TRBV6-2/TRBV6-3	many	NA	TRBJ2-2	CASSWVTGELFF	TGTGCCAGCAGTTGGGTGACCGGGGAGCTGTTTTTT
TRBV5-1	many	TRBD1	TRBJ1-6	CASSSGGTDFYNSPLHF	TGCGCCAGCAGCTCCGGAGGGACAGATTTCTATAATTCACCCCTCCACTTT
TRBV3-1	many	TRBD2	TRBJ2-5	CASRAAGYQETQYF	TGTGCCAGCAGAGCAGCGGGGTACCAAGAGACCCAGTACTTC
TRBV18	few	NA	TRBJ2-2	CASSPLGVAGELFF	TGTGCCAGCTCACCGCTCGGCGTTGCCGGGGAGCTGTTTTTT
TRBV7-2	many	NA	TRBJ2-5	CASSRVLPAQEETQYF	TGTGCCAGCAGCCGAGTCTTGCCCGCCCAGGAAGAGACCCAGTACTTC
TRBV11-2	many	NA	TRBJ2-6	CASSFGQSFSGANVLTF	TGTGCCAGCAGCTTTGGCCAGTCCTTCTCTGGGGCCAACGTCCTGACTTTC
TRBV6-2/TRBV6-3	many	NA	TRBJ1-5	CASSYSGPYDGDRQPQHF	TGTGCCAGCAGTTACTCGGGCCCCTATGACGGGGACCGTCAGCCCCAGCATTTT
TRBV10-3	many	TRBD1	TRBJ1-1	CAIGDGDRGGTEAFF	TGTGCCATCGGGGACGGGGACAGGGGGGGCACTGAAGCTTTCTTT
TRBV18	many	NA	TRBJ2-7	CASSPKTANSYEQYF	TGTGCCAGCTCACCAAAGACCGCCAACTCCTACGAGCAGTACTTC
TRBV12-3/TRBV12-4	NA	NA	TRBJ1-1	CASGSVRGGTEAFF	TGTGCCAGCGGTTCAGTACGGGGAGGAACTGAAGCTTTCTTT
TRBV12-3/TRBV12-4	many	NA	TRBJ2-7	CASSRVEGDPNYEQYF	TGTGCCAGCAGTCGGGTGGAGGGAGATCCCAACTACGAGCAGTACTTC
TRBV19	NA	NA	TRBJ2-2	CASSTLRLTGELFF	TGTGCCAGCAGTACGCTCAGGCTCACCGGGGAGCTGTTTTTT
TRBV12-3/TRBV12-4	NA	NA	TRBJ2-2	CASRGSETGELFF	TGTGCCAGCAGAGGCAGCGAGACCGGGGAGCTGTTTTTT
TRBV27	many	NA	TRBJ1-2	CASSLSMENYGYTF	TGTGCCAGCAGTTTATCGATGGAGAACTATGGCTACACCTTC
TRBV27	many	NA	TRBJ2-7	CASSLSYRDYEQYF	TGTGCCAGCAGTTTATCGTACAGGGACTACGAGCAGTACTTC